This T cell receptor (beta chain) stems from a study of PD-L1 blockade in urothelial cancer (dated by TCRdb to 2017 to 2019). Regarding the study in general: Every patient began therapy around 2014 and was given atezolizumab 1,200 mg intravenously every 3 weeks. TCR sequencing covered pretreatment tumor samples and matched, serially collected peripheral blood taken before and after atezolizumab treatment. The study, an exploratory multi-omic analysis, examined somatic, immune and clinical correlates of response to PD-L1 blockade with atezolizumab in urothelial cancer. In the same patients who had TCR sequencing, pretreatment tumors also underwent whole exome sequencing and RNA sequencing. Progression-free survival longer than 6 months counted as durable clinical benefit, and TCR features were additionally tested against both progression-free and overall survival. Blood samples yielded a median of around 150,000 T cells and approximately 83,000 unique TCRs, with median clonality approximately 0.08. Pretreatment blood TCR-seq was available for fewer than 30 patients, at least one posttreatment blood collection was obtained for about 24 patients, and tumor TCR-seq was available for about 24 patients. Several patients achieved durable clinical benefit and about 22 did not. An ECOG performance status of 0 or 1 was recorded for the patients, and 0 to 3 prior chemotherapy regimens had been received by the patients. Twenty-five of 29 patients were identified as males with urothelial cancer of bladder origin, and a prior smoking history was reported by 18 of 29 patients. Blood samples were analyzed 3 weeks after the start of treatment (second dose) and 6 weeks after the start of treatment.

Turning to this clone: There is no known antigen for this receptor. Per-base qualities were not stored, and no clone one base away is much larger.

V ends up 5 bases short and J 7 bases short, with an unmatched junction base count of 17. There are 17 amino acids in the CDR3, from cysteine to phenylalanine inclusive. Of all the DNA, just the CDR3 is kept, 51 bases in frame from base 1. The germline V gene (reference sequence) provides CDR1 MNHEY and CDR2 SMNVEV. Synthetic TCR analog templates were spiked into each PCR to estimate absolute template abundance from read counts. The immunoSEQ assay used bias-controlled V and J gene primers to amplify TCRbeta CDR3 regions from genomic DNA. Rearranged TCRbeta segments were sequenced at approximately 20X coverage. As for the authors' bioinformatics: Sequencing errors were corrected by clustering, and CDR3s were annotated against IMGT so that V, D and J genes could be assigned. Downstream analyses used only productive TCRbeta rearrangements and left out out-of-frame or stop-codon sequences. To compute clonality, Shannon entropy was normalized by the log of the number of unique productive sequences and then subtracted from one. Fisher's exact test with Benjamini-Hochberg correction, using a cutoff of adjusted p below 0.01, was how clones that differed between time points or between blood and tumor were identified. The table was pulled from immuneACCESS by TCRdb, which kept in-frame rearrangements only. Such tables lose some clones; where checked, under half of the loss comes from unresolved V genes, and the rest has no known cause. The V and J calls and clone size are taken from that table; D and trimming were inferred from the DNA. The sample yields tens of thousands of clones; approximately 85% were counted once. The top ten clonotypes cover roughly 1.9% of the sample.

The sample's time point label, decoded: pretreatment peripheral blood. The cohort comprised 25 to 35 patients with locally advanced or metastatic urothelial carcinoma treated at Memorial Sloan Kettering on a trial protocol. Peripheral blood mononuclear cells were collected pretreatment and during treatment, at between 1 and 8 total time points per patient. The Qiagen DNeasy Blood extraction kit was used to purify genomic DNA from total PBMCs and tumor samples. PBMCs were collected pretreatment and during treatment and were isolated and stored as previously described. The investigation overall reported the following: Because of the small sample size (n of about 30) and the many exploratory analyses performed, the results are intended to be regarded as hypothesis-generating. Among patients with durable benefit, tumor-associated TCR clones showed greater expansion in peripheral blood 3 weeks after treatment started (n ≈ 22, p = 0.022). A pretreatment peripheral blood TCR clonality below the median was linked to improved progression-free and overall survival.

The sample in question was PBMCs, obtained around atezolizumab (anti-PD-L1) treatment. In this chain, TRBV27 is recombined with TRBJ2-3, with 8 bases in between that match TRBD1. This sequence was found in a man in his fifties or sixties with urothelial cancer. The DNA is TGTGCCAGCAGTACCTCGGGACAGGAGAGCCCGGGCAATACGCAGTATTTT. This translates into CASSTSGQESPGNTQYF.